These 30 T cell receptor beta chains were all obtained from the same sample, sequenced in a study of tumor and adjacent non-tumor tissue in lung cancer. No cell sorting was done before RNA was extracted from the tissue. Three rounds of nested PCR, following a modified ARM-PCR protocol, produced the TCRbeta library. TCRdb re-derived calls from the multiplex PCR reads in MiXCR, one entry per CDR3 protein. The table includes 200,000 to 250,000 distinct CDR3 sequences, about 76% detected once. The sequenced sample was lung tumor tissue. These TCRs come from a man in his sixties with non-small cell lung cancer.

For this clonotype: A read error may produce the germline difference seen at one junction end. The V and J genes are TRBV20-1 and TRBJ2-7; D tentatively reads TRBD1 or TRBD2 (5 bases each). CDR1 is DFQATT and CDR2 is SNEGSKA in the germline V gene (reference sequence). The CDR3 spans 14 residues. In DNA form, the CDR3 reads TGCATTGCTAGACCCGGGACCAAGTCCTATGAGCGGTACTTC. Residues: CIARPGTKSYERYF.

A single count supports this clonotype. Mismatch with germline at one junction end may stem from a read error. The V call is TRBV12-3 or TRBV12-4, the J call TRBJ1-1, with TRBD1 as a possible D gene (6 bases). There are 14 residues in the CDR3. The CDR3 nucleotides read TGTACCAGCAGTTTACGGACAGTCGGAACTGAAGTTTTCTTT. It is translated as CTSSLRTVGTEVFF.

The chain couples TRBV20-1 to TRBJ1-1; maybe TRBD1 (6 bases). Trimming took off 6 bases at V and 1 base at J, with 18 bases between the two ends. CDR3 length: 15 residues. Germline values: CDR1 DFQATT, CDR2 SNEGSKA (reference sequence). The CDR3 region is CSASRYRATNTEAFF. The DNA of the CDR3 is TGCAGTGCATCACGGTACAGGGCCACGAACACTGAAGCTTTCTTT.

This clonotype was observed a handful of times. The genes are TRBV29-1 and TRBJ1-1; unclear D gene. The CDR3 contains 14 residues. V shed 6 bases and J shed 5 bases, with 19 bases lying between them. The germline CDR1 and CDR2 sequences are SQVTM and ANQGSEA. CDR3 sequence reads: CSVFLQPKRTEAFF. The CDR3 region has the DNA TGCAGCGTCTTCCTACAGCCCAAGAGGACTGAAGCTTTCTTT.

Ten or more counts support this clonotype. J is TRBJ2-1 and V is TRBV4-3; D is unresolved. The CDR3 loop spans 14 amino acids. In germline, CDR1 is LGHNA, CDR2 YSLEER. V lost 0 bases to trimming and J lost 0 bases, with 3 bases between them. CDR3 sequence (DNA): TGCGCCAGCAGCCAAGAGGGCTCCTACAATGAGCAGTTCTTC. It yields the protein CASSQEGSYNEQFF.

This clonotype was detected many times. The CDR3 DNA follows: TGTGCCAGCAGAAACCGGGACAGGCGGAATTCACCCCTCCACTTT. This sequence encodes CASRNRDRRNSPLHF. The chain is built from TRBV11-2 and TRBJ1-6; 8 bases agree with TRBD1. The germline V gene encodes CDR1 SGHAT and CDR2 FQNNGV. This CDR3 has 15 residues. The V and J ends lost 6 bases and 7 bases, in that order; junction bases with no gene match: 8.

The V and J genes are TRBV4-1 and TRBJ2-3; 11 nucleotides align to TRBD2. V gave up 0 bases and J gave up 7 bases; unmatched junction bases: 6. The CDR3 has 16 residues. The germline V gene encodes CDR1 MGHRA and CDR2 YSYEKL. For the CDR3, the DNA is TGCGCCAGCAGCCAAGATAGCGGGGGGGCGGGATATACGCAGTATTTT. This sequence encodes CASSQDSGGAGYTQYF.

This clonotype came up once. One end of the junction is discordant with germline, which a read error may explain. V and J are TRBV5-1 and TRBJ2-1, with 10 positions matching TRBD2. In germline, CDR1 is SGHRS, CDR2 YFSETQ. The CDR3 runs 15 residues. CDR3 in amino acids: CTSNLWASGGDEQFF. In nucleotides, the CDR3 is TGCACCAGCAACTTGTGGGCTAGCGGGGGAGATGAGCAGTTCTTC.

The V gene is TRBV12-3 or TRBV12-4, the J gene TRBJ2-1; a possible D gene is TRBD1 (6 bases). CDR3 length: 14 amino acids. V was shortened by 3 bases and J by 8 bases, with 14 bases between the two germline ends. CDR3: CASSFGTWGDEQFF. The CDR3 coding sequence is TGTGCCAGCAGTTTCGGGACATGGGGCGATGAGCAGTTCTTC.

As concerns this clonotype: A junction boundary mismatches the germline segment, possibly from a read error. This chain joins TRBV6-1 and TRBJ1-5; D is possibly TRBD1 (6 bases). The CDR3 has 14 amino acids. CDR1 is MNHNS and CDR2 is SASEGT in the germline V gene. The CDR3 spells CTRNPDRLNQPQHF. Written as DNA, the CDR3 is TGTACCAGGAATCCGGACAGACTCAATCAGCCCCAGCATTTT.

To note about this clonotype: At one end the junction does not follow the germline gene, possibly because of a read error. The CDR3 protein is CSVPTSGEAKNVQYF. In nucleotides, the CDR3 is TGCAGTGTTCCTACTAGCGGGGAAGCCAAAAACGTTCAGTACTTC. This chain links TRBV20-1 with TRBJ2-4; 10 bases are a match to TRBD2. Germline V gene sequence: CDR1 DFQATT, CDR2 SNEGSKA (reference sequence). CDR3 size: 15 residues.

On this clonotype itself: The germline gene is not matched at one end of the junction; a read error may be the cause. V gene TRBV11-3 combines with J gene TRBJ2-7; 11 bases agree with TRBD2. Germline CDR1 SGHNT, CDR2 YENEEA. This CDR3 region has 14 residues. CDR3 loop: CTGSRSGRADEQYF. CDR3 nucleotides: TGTACCGGCAGCCGTAGCGGGAGGGCCGACGAACAGTACTTC.

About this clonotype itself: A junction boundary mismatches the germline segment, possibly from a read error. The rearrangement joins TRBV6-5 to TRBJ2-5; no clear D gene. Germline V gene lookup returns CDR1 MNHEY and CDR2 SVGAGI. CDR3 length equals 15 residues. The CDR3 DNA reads TGTGCCAACAGTTACCATGGACGGTACCAAGAGACCCAGTACTTC. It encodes CANSYHGRYQETQYF.

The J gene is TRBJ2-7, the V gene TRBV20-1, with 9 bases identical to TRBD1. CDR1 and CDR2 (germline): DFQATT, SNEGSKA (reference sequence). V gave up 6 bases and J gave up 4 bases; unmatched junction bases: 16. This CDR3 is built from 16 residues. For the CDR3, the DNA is TGCAGTGCCGCCAAAACCAGGACAGGGGATCAATACGAGCAGTACTTC. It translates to CSAAKTRTGDQYEQYF.

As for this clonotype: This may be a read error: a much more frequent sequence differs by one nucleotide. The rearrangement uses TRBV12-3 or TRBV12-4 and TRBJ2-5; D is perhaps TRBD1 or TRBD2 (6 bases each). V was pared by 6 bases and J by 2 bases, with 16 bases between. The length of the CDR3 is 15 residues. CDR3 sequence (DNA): TGTGCCAGCAGCCTCTGGGGGCGGGGACAAGAGACCCAGTACTTC. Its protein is CASSLWGRGQETQYF.

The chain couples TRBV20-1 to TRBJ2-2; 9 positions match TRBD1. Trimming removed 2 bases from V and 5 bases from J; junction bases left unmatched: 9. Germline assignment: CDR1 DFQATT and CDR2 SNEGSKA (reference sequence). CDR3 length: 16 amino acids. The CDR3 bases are TGCAGTGCTAGATCGTCGGACAGGGGACTAACCGGGGAGCTGTTTTTT. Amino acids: CSARSSDRGLTGELFF.

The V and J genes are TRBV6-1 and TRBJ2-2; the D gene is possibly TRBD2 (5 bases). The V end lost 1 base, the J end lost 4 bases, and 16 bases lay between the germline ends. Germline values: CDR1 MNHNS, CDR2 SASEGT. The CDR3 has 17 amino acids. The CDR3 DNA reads TGTGCCAGCAGTGAAGGGTTACTAGTGGGAGTCACCGGGGAGCTGTTTTTT. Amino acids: CASSEGLLVGVTGELFF.

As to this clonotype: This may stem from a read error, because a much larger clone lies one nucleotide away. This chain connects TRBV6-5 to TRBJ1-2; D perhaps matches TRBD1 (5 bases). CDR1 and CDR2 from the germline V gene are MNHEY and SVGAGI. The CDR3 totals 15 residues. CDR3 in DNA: TGTGCCAACAGTTACGTGGGGGGAAACACCTATGGCTACACCTTC. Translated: CANSYVGGNTYGYTF.

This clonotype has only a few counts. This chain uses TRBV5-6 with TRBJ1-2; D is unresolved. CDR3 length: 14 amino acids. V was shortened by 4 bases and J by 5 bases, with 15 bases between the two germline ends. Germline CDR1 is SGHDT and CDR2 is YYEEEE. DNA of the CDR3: TGTGCCAGCAGCCAAGGGAGAGGAGGGTATGGCTACACCTTC. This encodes CASSQGRGGYGYTF.

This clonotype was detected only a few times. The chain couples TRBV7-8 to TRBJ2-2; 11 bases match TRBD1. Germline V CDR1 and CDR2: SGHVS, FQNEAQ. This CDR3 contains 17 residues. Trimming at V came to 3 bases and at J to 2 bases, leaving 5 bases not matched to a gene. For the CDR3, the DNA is TGTGCCAGCAGCTTTCCGGGACAGGGGGTAAACACCGGGGAGCTGTTTTTT. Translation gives CASSFPGQGVNTGELFF.

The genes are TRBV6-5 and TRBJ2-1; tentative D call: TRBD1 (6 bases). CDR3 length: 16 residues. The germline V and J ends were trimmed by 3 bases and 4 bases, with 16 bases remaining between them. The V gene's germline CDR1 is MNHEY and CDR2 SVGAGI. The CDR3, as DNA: TGTGCCAGCAGTTATACCGGGACATGGGTTTACAATGAGCAGTTCTTC. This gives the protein CASSYTGTWVYNEQFF.

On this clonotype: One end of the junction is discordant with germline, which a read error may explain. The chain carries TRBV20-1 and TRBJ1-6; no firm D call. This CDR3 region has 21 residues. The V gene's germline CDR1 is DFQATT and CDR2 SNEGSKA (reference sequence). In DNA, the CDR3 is TGCAATGCTAGAGATCTTCAACGTCATTCGGGGTCATCCGCCTCAGCTTCACCCCTCCACTTT. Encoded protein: CNARDLQRHSGSSASASPLHF.

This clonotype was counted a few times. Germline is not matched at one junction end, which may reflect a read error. CDR3 coding DNA: TGTACCAGTACGCAGCGGGGGTTAGAGACCCAGTACTTC. Residues: CTSTQRGLETQYF. The chain combines TRBV11-2 with TRBJ2-5; 8 bases match TRBD2. This CDR3 comprises 13 residues. The germline CDR1 and CDR2 sequences are SGHAT and FQNNGV.

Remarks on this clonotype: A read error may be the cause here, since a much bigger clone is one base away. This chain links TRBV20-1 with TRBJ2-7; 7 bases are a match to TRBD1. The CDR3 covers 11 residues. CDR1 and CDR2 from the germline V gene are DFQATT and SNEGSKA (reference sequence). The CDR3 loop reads CCARDSYEQYF. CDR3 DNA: TGCTGTGCTAGGGACAGCTACGAGCAGTACTTC.

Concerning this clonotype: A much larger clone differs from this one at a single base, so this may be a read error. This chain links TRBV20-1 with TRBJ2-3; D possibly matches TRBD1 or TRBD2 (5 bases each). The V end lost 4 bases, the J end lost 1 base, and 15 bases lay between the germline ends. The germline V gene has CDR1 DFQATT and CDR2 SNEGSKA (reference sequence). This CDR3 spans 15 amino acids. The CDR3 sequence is CSAIDVGVGTDTQYF. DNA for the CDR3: TGCAGTGCTATAGATGTGGGGGTGGGCACAGATACGCAGTATTTT.

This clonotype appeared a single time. This CDR3 is CASSFLAATYTQYF. CDR3 coding DNA: TGTGCCAGCAGTTTTCTAGCCGCCACCTATACGCAGTATTTT. The chain combines TRBV12-3 or TRBV12-4 with TRBJ2-3, with D tentatively TRBD2 (5 bases). The V and J ends lost 3 bases and 7 bases respectively, with 14 bases between them. CDR3 length: 14 amino acids.

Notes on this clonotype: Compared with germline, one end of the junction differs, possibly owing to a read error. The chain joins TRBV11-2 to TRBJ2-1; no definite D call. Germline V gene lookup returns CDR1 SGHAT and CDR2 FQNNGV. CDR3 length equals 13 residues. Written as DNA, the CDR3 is TGTGTCAGCAGCTCTGCATTTTACAAAGAGGAGTTCTTC. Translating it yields CVSSSAFYKEEFF.

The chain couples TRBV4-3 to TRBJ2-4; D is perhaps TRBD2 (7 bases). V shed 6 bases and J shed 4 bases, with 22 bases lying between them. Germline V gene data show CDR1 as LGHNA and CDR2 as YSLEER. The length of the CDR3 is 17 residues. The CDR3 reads CASRRNGGGRGKNIQYF. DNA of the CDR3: TGCGCCAGCAGACGCAATGGAGGGGGGAGGGGTAAAAACATTCAGTACTTC.

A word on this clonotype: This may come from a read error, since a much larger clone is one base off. CDR3 loop: CSAESTITDTQYF. DNA for the CDR3: TGCAGTGCTGAATCAACTATCACAGATACGCAGTATTTT. The genes are TRBV20-1 and TRBJ2-3; D gene ambiguous. The length of the CDR3 is 13 residues. Germline V gene lookup returns CDR1 DFQATT and CDR2 SNEGSKA (reference sequence). Trimming removed 5 bases from V and 2 bases from J, with 11 bases in between.

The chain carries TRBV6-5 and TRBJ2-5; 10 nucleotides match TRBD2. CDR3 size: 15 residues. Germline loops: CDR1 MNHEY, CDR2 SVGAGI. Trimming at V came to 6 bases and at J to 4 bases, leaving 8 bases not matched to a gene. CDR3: CASRRGSGRVETQYF. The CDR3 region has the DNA TGTGCCAGCAGGAGGGGGAGCGGGAGGGTAGAGACCCAGTACTTC.